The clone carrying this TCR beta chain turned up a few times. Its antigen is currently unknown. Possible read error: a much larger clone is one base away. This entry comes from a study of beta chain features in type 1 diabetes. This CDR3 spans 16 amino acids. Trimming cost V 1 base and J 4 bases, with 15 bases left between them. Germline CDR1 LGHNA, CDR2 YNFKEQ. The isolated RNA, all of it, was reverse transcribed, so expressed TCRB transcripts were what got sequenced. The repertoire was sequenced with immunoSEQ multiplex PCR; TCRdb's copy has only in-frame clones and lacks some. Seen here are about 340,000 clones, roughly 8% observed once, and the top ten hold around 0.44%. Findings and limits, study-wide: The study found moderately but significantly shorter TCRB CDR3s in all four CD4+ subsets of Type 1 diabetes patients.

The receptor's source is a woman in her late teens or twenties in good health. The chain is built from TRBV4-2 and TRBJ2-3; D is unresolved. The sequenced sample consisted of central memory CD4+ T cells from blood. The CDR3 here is CASSQVGQASPDTQYF. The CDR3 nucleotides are TGTGCCAGCAGCCAAGTTGGCCAGGCGTCTCCAGATACGCAGTATTTT.